This T cell receptor beta chain was profiled in a study of T-cell memory formation after mild COVID-19. In the study overall: TCR clusters largely stayed donor specific.

The germline V gene has CDR1 SGHVS and CDR2 FQNEAQ. This CDR3 contains 16 residues. V lost 7 bases and J lost 1; bases outside the gene matches: 9. 5'RACE primed from the constant segment yielded TCR alpha and TCR beta cDNA libraries bearing sample barcodes and UMIs. TCRdb processed the 5' RACE reads anew with MiXCR; each CDR3 protein has one entry. The sample yields about 500,000 distinct CDR3 sequences, around 21% seen once. V and J are TRBV7-8 and TRBJ2-3; TRBD1 matches 9 bases. The receptor was derived from an adult woman who had mild COVID-19 (a few samples of this study predate the infection). Cell type and time point are not known. Sequenced: PBMCs or a T cell subset sorted from them (not recorded which). The CDR3 coding sequence is TGTGCCAGCATCAGGACAGGGGCTTATGGCACAGATACGCAGTATTTT. Translated: CASIRTGAYGTDTQYF.